This T cell receptor beta chain was sequenced for a study of T cell changes during pregnancy in multiple sclerosis. Libraries were prepared by immunoSEQ multiplex PCR; TCRdb keeps only in-frame clonotypes and omits some of them. Of around 50,000 clones detected, 80% to 95% appear once; the ten largest clones hold about 0.61%. This CDR3 comprises 16 residues. Germline lookup yields CDR1 SNHLY and CDR2 FYNNEI. V gave up 0 bases and J gave up 4 bases, with 14 bases separating them. The genes are TRBV2 and TRBJ2-3, with D perhaps matching TRBD1 (5 bases). The clonotype originates from a female donor in good health, enrolled as a control in a pregnancy study. Material: CD4+ T cells from peripheral blood mononuclear cells, obtained after pregnancy. CDR3 sequence reads: CASSEAVGLGADTQYF. The CDR3 bases are TGTGCCAGCAGTGAAGCGGTTGGGCTAGGGGCAGATACGCAGTATTTT.